The T cell receptor (beta chain) under discussion was sequenced for a study of shared clonotypes between healthy human individuals. The overall study: CD8 memory received one plate per donor, CD8 naive two, CD4 memory three and CD4 naive three.

Regarding this clone: Its antigen is not known.

Investigators spread the genomic DNA of each subset evenly over several immunoSEQ plates. The assay was immunoSEQ multiplex PCR, and TCRdb's table has in-frame clones only and misses some. This sample has approximately 720,000 clones, with approximately 79% found just once. Germline loops: CDR1 MDHEN, CDR2 SYDVKM. The CDR3 runs 15 residues. V lost 7 bases, J lost 3 bases, and 16 bases lay in between. Findings and caveats of the study: Larger estimated richness was generally seen in naive subsets than in memory subsets.

Sequenced sample: memory CD4+ T cells sorted from blood. Subset indicated: CD45RA-negative fraction. This receptor was obtained from a woman between 25 and 40 years old in good health. The V gene is TRBV28, the J gene TRBJ1-5, with D tentatively TRBD1 (5 bases). The CDR3 reads CASTPVQGINQPQHF. The CDR3 bases are TGTGCCAGCACCCCCGTGCAGGGAATCAATCAGCCCCAGCATTTT.